Reported below is one TCR beta chain. Its antigen is still unknown. This sample is part of a study of T-cell memory formation after mild COVID-19. Overall study results and limits: Clones contracting day 15 to 85 were balanced CD4/CD8; later expanders leaned CD4+. Pre-infection memory contained some responding clones, which suggested that cross-reactive memory had joined. CD4+ clones that contracted lay mainly in CM and EM; CD8+ ones lay in EMRA.

Germline assignment: CDR1 SGHKS and CDR2 YYEKEE (reference sequence). CDR3 size: 16 residues. The V gene end was trimmed by 1 base and the J gene end by 1 base; junction bases not matched to a gene: 2. Constant-segment-primed 5'RACE gave TCR alpha and TCR beta cDNA libraries with sample barcodes and UMIs. TCRdb redid the calling of the 5' RACE reads with MiXCR, one entry per CDR3 protein. The profile covers about 500,000 distinct CDR3 sequences, with roughly 20% appearing a single time and around 12% taken by the ten largest. The receptor comes from an adult woman who had mild COVID-19 (a few samples of this study predate the infection). Cell type and time point are not known. This chain uses TRBV5-5 with TRBJ2-2; 9 nucleotides align to TRBD1. The sample was PBMCs or a T cell subset sorted from them (not recorded which). In DNA form, the CDR3 reads TGTGCCAGCAGCTTGATGACAGGGGGGAACACCGGGGAGCTGTTTTTT. This gives the protein CASSLMTGGNTGELFF.